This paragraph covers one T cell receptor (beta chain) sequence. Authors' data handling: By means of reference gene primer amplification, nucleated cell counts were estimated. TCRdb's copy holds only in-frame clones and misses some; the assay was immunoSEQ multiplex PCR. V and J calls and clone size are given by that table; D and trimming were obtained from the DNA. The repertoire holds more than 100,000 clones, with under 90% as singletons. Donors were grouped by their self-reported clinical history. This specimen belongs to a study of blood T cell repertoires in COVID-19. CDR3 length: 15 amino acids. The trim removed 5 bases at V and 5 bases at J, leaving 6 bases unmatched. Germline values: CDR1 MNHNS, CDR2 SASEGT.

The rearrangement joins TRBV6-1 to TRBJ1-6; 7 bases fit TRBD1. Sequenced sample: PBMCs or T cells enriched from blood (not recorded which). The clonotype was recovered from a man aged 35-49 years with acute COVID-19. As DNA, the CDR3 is TGTGCCAGCAGTTTCACAGGGGCTGATAATTCACCCCTCCACTTT. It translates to CASSFTGADNSPLHF.